This record concerns one T cell receptor (beta chain) sequence. Its target is not known. The data were taken from a study of blood T cells in healthy people across ages. For the second PCR, which ran for about 6 to 11 cycles, a sample-barcoded 5' primer and a J-beta primer mix were used. Tagging of each cDNA molecule was performed by a template-switch adaptor with 12 random nucleotides. TCRdb re-called the 5' RACE reads with MiXCR, one entry per CDR3 protein. This sample has about 1.6 million distinct CDR3 sequences, with 30% to 35% found just once. Study-wide results and limits: Those diversity estimates obtained from one million T cells were thought to be underestimates.

This CDR3 has 16 amino acids. V lost 5 bases and J 4 bases, leaving 17 bases between the germline ends. CDR1 and CDR2 from the germline V gene are SGHTA and FQGNSA. The study drew donors from healthy Caucasian individuals in Russia aged about 6 to 100. Isolation recovered at least 6.5 million PBMCs from every sample. The clonotype comes from a woman in her twenties or thirties in good health. The genes are TRBV7-2 and TRBJ1-4; maybe TRBD1 (5 bases). Sequenced material: blood. This CDR3 reads CASSPKAGGFNEKLFF. CDR3 nucleotide sequence: TGTGCCAGCAGCCCGAAAGCCGGGGGATTTAATGAAAAACTGTTTTTT.